The 2 T cell receptor beta chains below come from one sample, sequenced in a study of identical twins. Via MiXCR, TCRdb re-called the 5' RACE reads, giving one row per CDR3 protein. The sample holds 200,000 to 250,000 distinct CDR3 sequences, over 12% seen once. What was sequenced was memory (CD45RO+) T cells sorted from blood. Every receptor here comes from a woman younger than 30 in good health.

The chain couples TRBV5-1 to TRBJ2-5, with 7 bases fitting TRBD2. The CDR3 runs 13 residues. After removal of 3 bases from V and 3 bases from J, the junction contained 2 bases not matched to a gene. Germline V CDR1 and CDR2: SGHRS, YFSETQ. DNA of the CDR3: TGCGCCAGCAGCTGGGAGGGAGAAGAGACCCAGTACTTC. Translating gives CASSWEGEETQYF.

The rearrangement uses TRBV20-1 and TRBJ2-2; no definite D call. This CDR3 contains 15 residues. V lost 6 bases and J lost 1, with 15 bases in between. Looked up from germline, CDR1 is DFQATT and CDR2 is SNEGSKA (reference sequence). The CDR3, as DNA: TGCAGTGCGGCCCAAGGATCGGGGAACACCGGGGAGCTGTTTTTT. Protein: CSAAQGSGNTGELFF.